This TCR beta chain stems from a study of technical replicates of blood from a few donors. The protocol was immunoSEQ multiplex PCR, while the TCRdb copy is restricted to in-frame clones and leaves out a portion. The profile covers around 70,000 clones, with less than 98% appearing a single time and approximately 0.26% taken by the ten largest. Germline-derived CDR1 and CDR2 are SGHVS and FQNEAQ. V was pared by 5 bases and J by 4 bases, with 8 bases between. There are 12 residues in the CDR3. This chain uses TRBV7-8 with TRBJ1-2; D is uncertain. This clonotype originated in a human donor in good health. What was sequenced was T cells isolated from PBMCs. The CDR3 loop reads CASSPEGYGYTF. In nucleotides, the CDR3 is TGTGCCAGCAGCCCAGAGGGCTATGGCTACACCTTC. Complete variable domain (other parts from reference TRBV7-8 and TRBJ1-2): GAGVSQSPRYKVAKRGQDVALRCDPISGHVSLFWYQQALGQGPEFLTYFQNEAQLDKSGLPSDRFFAERPEGSVSTLKIQRTQQEDSAVYLCASSPEGYGYTFGSGTRLTVV.